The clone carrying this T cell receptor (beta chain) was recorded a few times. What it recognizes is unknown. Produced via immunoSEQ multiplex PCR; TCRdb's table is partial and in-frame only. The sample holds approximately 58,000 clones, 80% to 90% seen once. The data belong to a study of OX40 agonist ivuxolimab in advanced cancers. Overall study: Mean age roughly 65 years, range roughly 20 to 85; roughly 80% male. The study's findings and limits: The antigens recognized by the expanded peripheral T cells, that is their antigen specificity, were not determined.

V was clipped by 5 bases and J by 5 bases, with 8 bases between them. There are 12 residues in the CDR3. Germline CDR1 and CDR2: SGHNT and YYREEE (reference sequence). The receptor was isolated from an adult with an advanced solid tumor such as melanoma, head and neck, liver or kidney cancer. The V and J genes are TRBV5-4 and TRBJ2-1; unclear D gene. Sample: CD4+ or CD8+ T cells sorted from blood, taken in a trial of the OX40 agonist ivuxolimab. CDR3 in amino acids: CASSHANNEQFF. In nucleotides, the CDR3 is TGTGCCAGCAGTCACGCTAACAATGAGCAGTTCTTC.